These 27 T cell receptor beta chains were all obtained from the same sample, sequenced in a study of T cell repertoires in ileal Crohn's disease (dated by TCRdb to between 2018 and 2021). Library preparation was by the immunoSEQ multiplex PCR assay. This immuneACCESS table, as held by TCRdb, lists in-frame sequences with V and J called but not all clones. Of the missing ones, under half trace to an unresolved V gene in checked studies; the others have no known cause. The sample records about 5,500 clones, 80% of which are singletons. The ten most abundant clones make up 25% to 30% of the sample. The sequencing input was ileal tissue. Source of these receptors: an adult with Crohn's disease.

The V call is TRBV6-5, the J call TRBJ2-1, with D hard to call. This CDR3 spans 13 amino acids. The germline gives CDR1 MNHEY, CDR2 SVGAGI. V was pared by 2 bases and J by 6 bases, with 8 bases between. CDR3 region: CASSYRTGNEQFF. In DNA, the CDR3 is TGTGCCAGCAGTTACCGCACGGGCAATGAGCAGTTCTTC.

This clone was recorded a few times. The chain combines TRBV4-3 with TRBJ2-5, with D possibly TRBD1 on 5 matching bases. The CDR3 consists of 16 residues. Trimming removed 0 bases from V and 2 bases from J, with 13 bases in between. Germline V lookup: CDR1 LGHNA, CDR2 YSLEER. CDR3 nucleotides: TGCGCCAGCAGCCAAGATAGAGACAGCCCTCAAGAGACCCAGTACTTC. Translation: CASSQDRDSPQETQYF.

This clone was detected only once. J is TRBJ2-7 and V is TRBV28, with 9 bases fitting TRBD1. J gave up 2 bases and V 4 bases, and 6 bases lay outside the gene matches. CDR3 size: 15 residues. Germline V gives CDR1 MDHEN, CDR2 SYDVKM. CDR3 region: CASSSVQGAAYEQYF. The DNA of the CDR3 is TGTGCCAGCAGTTCCGTACAGGGGGCCGCCTACGAGCAGTACTTC.

The CDR3 loop is CASRPTGGSSYEQYF. Written as DNA, the CDR3 is TGTGCCAGCAGACCTACAGGGGGCAGCTCCTACGAGCAGTACTTC. The chain has TRBV7-8 and TRBJ2-7, with 9 bases aligning to TRBD1. Germline-derived CDR1 and CDR2 are SGHVS and FQNEAQ. This CDR3 is 15 amino acids long. V lost 6 bases and J lost 0; bases outside the gene matches: 6. The full variable domain, completed using reference TRBV7-8 and TRBJ2-7, is GAGVSQSPRYKVAKRGQDVALRCDPISGHVSLFWYQQALGQGPEFLTYFQNEAQLDKSGLPSDRFFAERPEGSVSTLKIQRTQQEDSAVYLCASRPTGGSSYEQYFGPGTRLTVT.

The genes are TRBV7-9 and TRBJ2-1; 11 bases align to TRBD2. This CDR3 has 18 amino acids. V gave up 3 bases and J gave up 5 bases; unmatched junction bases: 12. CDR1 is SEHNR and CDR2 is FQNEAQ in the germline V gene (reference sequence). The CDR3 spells CASSLGLAGGSSDNEQFF. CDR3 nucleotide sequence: TGTGCCAGCAGCTTGGGGCTAGCGGGGGGATCAAGTGACAATGAGCAGTTCTTC.

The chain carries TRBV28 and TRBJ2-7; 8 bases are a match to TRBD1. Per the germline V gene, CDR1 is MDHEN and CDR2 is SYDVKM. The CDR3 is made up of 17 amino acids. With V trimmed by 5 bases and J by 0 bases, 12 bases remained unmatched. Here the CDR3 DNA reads TGTGCCAGCAGTAAACCGTCCGGGACAGGTTTCTCCTACGAGCAGTACTTC. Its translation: CASSKPSGTGFSYEQYF.

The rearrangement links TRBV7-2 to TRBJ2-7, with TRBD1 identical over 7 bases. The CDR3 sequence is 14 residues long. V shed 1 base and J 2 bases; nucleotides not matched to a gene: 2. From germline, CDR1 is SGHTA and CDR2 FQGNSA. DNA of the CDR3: TGTGCCAGCAGCTTAGGGCAGGGGGCCTACGAGCAGTACTTC. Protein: CASSLGQGAYEQYF.

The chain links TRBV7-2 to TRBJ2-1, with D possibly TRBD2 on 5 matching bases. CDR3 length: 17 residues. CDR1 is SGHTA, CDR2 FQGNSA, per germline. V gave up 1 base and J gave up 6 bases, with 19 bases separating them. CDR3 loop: CASSLEVGGGVGNEQFF. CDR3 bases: TGTGCCAGCAGCTTAGAGGTCGGCGGAGGTGTTGGCAATGAGCAGTTCTTC.

CDR3 residues: CASSLIGTSGADTQYF. CDR3 DNA sequence: TGTGCCAGCAGTCTTATCGGGACTAGCGGTGCAGATACGCAGTATTTT. The chain recombines TRBV7-2 with TRBJ2-3, with TRBD2 matching 11 bases. The CDR3 is 16 amino acids. CDR1 and CDR2 from the germline V gene are SGHTA and FQGNSA. With 6 bases clipped from V and 4 bases from J, the junction kept 9 bases outside the gene matches.

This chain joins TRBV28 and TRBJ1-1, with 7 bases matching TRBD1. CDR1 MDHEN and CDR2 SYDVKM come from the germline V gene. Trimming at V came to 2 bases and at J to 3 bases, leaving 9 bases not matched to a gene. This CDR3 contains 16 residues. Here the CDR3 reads CASSLRVQGKDTEAFF. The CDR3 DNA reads TGTGCCAGCAGTTTACGCGTACAGGGGAAGGACACTGAAGCTTTCTTT. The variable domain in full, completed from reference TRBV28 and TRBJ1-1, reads DVKVTQSSRYLVKRTGEKVFLECVQDMDHENMFWYRQDPGLGLRLIYFSYDVKMKEKGDIPEGYSVSREKKERFSLILESASTNQTSMYLCASSLRVQGKDTEAFFGQGTRLTVV.

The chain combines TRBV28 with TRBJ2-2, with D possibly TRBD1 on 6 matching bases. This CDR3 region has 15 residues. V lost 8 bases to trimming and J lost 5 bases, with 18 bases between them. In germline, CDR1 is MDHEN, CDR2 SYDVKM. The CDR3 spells CASSRGGGGTGELFF. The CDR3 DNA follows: TGTGCCAGCTCCCGGGGTGGGGGCGGTACCGGGGAGCTGTTTTTT. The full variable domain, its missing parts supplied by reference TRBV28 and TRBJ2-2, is DVKVTQSSRYLVKRTGEKVFLECVQDMDHENMFWYRQDPGLGLRLIYFSYDVKMKEKGDIPEGYSVSREKKERFSLILESASTNQTSMYLCASSRGGGGTGELFFGEGSRLTVL.

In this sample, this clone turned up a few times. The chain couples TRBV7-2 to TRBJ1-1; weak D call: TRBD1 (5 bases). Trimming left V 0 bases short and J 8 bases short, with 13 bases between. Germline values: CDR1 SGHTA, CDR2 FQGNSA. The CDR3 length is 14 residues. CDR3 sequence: CASSLAGTGLEAFF. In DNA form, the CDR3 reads TGTGCCAGCAGCTTAGCAGGAACAGGTCTGGAAGCTTTCTTT.

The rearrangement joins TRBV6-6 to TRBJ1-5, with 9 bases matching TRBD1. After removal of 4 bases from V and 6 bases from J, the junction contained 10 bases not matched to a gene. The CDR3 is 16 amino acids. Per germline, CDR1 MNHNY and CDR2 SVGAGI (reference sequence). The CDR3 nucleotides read TGTGCCAGCAGTTCCCCAGGACAGGGGTCGCTTCAGCCCCAGCATTTT. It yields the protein CASSSPGQGSLQPQHF.

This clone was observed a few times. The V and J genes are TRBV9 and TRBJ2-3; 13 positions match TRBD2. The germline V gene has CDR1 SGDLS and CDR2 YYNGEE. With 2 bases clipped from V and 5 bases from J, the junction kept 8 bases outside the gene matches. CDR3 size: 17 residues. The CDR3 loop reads CASSVGGTSGAQDTQYF. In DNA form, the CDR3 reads TGTGCCAGCAGCGTCGGAGGGACTAGCGGGGCTCAAGATACGCAGTATTTT.

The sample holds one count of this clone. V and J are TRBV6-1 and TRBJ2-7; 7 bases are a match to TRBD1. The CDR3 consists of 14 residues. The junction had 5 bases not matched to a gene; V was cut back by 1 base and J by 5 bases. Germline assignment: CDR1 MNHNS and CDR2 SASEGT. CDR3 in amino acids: CASSEETGFDEQYF. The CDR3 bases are TGTGCCAGCAGTGAAGAGACAGGGTTTGACGAGCAGTACTTC.

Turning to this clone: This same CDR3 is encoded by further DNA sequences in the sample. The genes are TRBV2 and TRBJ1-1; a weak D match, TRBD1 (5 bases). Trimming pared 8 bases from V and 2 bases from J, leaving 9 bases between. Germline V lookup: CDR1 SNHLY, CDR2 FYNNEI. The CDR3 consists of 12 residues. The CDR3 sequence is CASFRVNTEAFF. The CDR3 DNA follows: TGTGCCAGCTTCAGGGTTAACACTGAAGCTTTCTTT.

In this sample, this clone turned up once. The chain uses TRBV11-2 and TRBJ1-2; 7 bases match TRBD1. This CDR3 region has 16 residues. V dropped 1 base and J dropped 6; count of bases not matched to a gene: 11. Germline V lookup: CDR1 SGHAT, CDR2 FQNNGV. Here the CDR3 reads CASSLGGGQWAHGYTF. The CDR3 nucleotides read TGTGCCAGCAGCTTAGGAGGGGGACAGTGGGCGCATGGCTACACCTTC.

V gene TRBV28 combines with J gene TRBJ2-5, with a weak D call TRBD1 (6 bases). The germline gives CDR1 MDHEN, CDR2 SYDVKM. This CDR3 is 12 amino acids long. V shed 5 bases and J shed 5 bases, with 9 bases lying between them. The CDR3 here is CASSQGLETQYF. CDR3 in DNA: TGTGCCAGCAGTCAGGGGCTTGAGACCCAGTACTTC.

CDR3 nucleotides: TGTGCCAGCAGTGATCTGGCCTCCTACGAGCAGTACTTC. This gives the protein CASSDLASYEQYF. V is TRBV2 and J is TRBJ2-7; D remains unclear. Between the trimmed V and J ends, which lost 3 bases and 0 bases, there was a span of 6 bases. This CDR3 spans 13 amino acids. Germline loops: CDR1 SNHLY, CDR2 FYNNEI.

CDR3 sequence (DNA): TGTGCCAGCAGCGCGAGGGGCGGGGGGGCCCTAGGAGATACGCAGTATTTT. Protein: CASSARGGGALGDTQYF. The chain couples TRBV9 to TRBJ2-3; TRBD2 matches at 9 bases. Trimming at V came to 3 bases and at J to 5 bases, leaving 13 bases not matched to a gene. The CDR3 covers 17 residues. Germline V CDR1 and CDR2: SGDLS, YYNGEE.

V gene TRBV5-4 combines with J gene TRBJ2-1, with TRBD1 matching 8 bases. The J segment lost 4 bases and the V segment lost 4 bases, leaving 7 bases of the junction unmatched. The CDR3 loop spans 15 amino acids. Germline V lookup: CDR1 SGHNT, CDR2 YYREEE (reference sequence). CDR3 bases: TGTGCCAGCAGCGGGGGACAGGAGGGTTACAATGAGCAGTTCTTC. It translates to CASSGGQEGYNEQFF.

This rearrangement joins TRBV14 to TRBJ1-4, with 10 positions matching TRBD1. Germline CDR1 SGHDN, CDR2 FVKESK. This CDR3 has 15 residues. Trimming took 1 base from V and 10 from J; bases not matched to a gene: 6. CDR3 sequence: CASSQVRQGAGKLFF. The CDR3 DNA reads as TGTGCCAGCAGCCAAGTGCGACAGGGGGCCGGAAAACTGTTTTTT.

The CDR3: CASSFGQMLAKNIQYF. Written as DNA, the CDR3 is TGTGCCAGCAGCTTTGGGCAGATGCTAGCCAAAAACATTCAGTACTTC. The rearrangement links TRBV7-2 to TRBJ2-4; no firm D call. The CDR3 consists of 16 residues. Between the trimmed V and J ends, which lost 3 bases and 0 bases, there was a span of 12 bases. Germline CDR1 and CDR2: SGHTA and FQGNSA.

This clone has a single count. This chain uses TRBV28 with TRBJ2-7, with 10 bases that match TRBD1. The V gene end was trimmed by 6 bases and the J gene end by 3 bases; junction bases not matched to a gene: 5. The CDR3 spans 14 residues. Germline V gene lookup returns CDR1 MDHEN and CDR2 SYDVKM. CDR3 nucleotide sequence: TGTGCCAGCAGCCGGGACAGGGGATACTACGAGCAGTACTTC. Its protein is CASSRDRGYYEQYF.

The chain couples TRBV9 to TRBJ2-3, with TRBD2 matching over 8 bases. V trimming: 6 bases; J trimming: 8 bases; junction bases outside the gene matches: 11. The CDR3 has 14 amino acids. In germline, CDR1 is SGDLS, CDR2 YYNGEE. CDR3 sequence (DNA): TGTGCCAGCAATCCCGGGGCCAGCGGGGGTACGCAGTATTTT. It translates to CASNPGASGGTQYF. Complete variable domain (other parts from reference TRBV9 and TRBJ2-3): DSGVTQTPKHLITATGQRVTLRCSPRSGDLSVYWYQQSLDQGLQFLIQYYNGEERAKGNILERFSAQQFPDLHSELNLSSLELGDSALYFCASNPGASGGTQYFGPGTRLTVL.

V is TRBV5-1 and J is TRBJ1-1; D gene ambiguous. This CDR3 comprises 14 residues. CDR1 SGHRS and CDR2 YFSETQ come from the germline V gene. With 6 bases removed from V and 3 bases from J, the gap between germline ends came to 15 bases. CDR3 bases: TGCGCCAGCAAGAGAACCCTCCAGGACACTGAAGCTTTCTTT. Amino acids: CASKRTLQDTEAFF.

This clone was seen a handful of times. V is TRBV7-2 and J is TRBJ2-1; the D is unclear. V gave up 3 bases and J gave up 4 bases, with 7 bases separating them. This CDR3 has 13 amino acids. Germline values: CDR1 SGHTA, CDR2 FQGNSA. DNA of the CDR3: TGTGCCAGCAGCTTTCCAGGTTACAATGAGCAGTTCTTC. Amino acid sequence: CASSFPGYNEQFF.